The next 24 T cell receptor beta chains were all read from a single sample in a study of T cells in Graves' hyperthyroidism and ophthalmopathy. Amplification of TCR beta CDR3 regions was performed using RNA transcripts as template. TCR CDR3 underwent first-round RT-PCR with the HTBI primer set. One entry per CDR3 protein, called by TCRdb with MiXCR from the multiplex PCR reads. The repertoire holds roughly 570,000 distinct CDR3 sequences, 46% seen once, with 15% to 20% in the top ten. The specimen was peripheral blood or thyroid tissue (not recorded which). Receptors originate from an adult woman with Graves' disease, either hyperthyroidism or ophthalmopathy (not recorded which).

The chain recombines TRBV12-3 or TRBV12-4 with TRBJ1-6; 9 bases match TRBD1. The CDR3 extends over 13 amino acids. V lost 7 bases and J lost 8; bases outside the gene matches: 3. The CDR3 coding sequence is TGTGCCAGCAATCGGGACAGGGATTCACCCCTCCACTTT. As protein: CASNRDRDSPLHF.

This clonotype was recorded only once. The chain couples TRBV6-1 to TRBJ1-5; TRBD1 is a possible D gene (5 bases). Germline assignment: CDR1 MNHNS and CDR2 SASEGT. The CDR3 sequence is 14 residues long. V dropped 6 bases and J dropped 7 bases, with 16 bases sitting between them. As DNA, the CDR3 is TGTGCCAGCAGGCAGGGATCCCTAGCACAGCCCCAGCATTTT. Residues: CASRQGSLAQPQHF.

This clonotype was picked up many times. V is TRBV4-1 and J is TRBJ1-2, with a possible D match to TRBD1 (6 bases). This CDR3 comprises 16 residues. Germline values: CDR1 MGHRA, CDR2 YSYEKL. V shed 1 base and J shed 6 bases, with 18 bases lying between them. The CDR3 loop reads CASSQVFQGITNGYTF. The CDR3 nucleotides are TGCGCCAGCAGCCAAGTGTTCCAGGGGATAACTAATGGCTACACCTTC.

This clonotype was counted many times. J is TRBJ1-2 and V is TRBV12-3 or TRBV12-4; D gene ambiguous. The CDR3 length is 14 residues. V dropped 4 bases and J dropped 1 base, with 10 bases sitting between them. The CDR3 region has the DNA TGTGCCAGCAGTTATGGAGGGCTTAACTATGGCTACACCTTC. Its translation is CASSYGGLNYGYTF.

This clonotype appeared many times. The chain employs TRBV4-1 and TRBJ1-2; D remains unclear. The V gene lost 2 bases and the J gene lost 5 bases, with 6 bases spanning the gap. From germline, CDR1 is MGHRA and CDR2 YSYEKL. CDR3 length: 12 residues. CDR3 sequence (DNA): TGCGCCAGCAGCCAAAATAGATATGGCTACACCTTC. Translating gives CASSQNRYGYTF.

The V gene is TRBV19, the J gene TRBJ1-2; no definite D call. The V gene's germline CDR1 is LNHDA and CDR2 SQIVND (reference sequence). Deletions cut 3 bases from V and 8 bases from J, with 13 bases between. The CDR3 has 13 amino acids. The CDR3: CASSIGGNGGYTF. CDR3 DNA: TGTGCCAGTAGTATTGGAGGAAACGGGGGCTACACCTTC. Full variable domain (missing parts from reference TRBV19 and TRBJ1-2): DGGITQSPKYLFRKEGQNVTLSCEQNLNHDAMYWYRQDPGQGLRLIYYSQIVNDFQKGDIAEGYSVSREKKESFPLTVTSAQKNPTAFYLCASSIGGNGGYTFGSGTRLTVV.

In its sample, this clonotype was seen a few times. The gene calls are TRBV29-1 and TRBJ2-7, with D unclear. The CDR3 is made up of 13 amino acids. Trimming took 1 base from V and 5 from J, leaving 12 bases between them. The germline V gene encodes CDR1 SQVTM and CDR2 ANQGSEA. CDR3 sequence reads: CSVEATFRHEQYF. Written as DNA, the CDR3 is TGCAGCGTTGAAGCCACCTTCCGTCACGAGCAGTACTTC.

This clonotype was seen repeatedly, ten times or more. The chain couples TRBV7-3 to TRBJ1-2, with TRBD1 as a possible D gene (5 bases). V was pared by 2 bases and J by 6 bases, with 10 bases between. This CDR3 has 13 residues. Germline V gene lookup returns CDR1 SGHTA and CDR2 FQGTGA. The CDR3 DNA follows: TGTGCCAGCAGCTTATGGCAGGGTGATGGCTACACCTTC. It codes for CASSLWQGDGYTF.

This clonotype was recorded only once. The chain combines TRBV7-9 with TRBJ2-7; D ambiguous. Trimming cost V 6 bases and J 9 bases, with 18 bases left between them. Looked up from germline, CDR1 is SEHNR and CDR2 is FQNEAQ (reference sequence). This CDR3 has 13 amino acids. CDR3 protein: CASSARRAPGQYF. In DNA form, the CDR3 reads TGTGCCAGCAGTGCTAGAAGGGCCCCCGGGCAGTACTTC.

The chain employs TRBV11-1 and TRBJ1-4, with D possibly matching TRBD1 (5 bases). Per the germline V gene, CDR1 is SGHAT and CDR2 is FQDESV (reference sequence). This CDR3 has 15 residues. V lost 8 bases to trimming and J lost 0 bases, with 13 bases between them. Here the CDR3 reads CASPMGGSTNEKLFF. The CDR3 DNA reads TGTGCCAGCCCCATGGGGGGGTCAACTAATGAAAAACTGTTTTTT.

This chain's CDR3 is CSARGGTGLGGYTF. The CDR3 nucleotides read TGCAGTGCTAGAGGCGGGACAGGGTTGGGAGGCTACACCTTC. The chain has TRBV20-1 and TRBJ1-2; 9 nucleotides align to TRBD1. CDR1 DFQATT and CDR2 SNEGSKA come from the germline V gene (reference sequence). Germline trimming cut 1 base from V and 8 bases from J; bases unmatched to any gene: 8. This CDR3 contains 14 residues.

The V gene is TRBV30, the J gene TRBJ2-2; D is possibly TRBD2 (5 bases). CDR3 length: 15 amino acids. Germline assignment: CDR1 GTSNPN and CDR2 SVGIG (reference sequence). With 6 bases removed from V and 0 bases from J, the gap between germline ends came to 14 bases. CDR3 loop: CACSGEFTNTGELFF. The CDR3 bases are TGTGCCTGTTCTGGGGAGTTTACGAACACCGGGGAGCTGTTTTTT.

In this sample, this clonotype turned up many times. The chain is built from TRBV27 and TRBJ1-1; D not certain. Per germline, CDR1 MNHEY and CDR2 SMNVEV (reference sequence). This CDR3 is built from 11 residues. Trimming took 5 bases from V and 7 from J, leaving 8 bases between them. CDR3 sequence: CASSEGVEAFF. In nucleotides, the CDR3 is TGTGCCAGCAGTGAGGGAGTTGAAGCTTTCTTT.

The table lists this clonotype with many counts. The chain employs TRBV11-2 and TRBJ1-5; tentatively, D is TRBD1 (5 bases). This CDR3 is built from 14 residues. V dropped 4 bases and J dropped 0 bases, with 7 bases sitting between them. Germline CDR1 and CDR2: SGHAT and FQNNGV. The CDR3 is CASSSRDSNQPQHF. The CDR3 DNA sequence: TGTGCCAGCAGCTCCAGGGATAGCAATCAGCCCCAGCATTTT.

V usage is TRBV7-9 and J usage is TRBJ2-7, with 9 bases aligning to TRBD1. The CDR3 is made up of 15 amino acids. Germline CDR1 is SEHNR and CDR2 is FQNEAQ (reference sequence). V lost 5 bases and J lost 4; bases outside the gene matches: 9. CDR3 loop: CASSHRDRVLYEQYF. In nucleotides, the CDR3 is TGTGCCAGCAGCCACCGGGACAGGGTTCTTTACGAGCAGTACTTC.

The chain carries TRBV5-1 and TRBJ2-1; TRBD2 matches at 10 bases. This CDR3 has 14 amino acids. CDR1 and CDR2 (germline): SGHRS, YFSETQ. V was pared by 1 base and J by 7 bases, with 2 bases of the junction left unmatched. CDR3 nucleotides: TGCGCCAGCAGCTTGCTAGCGGGAGCTAATGAGCAGTTCTTC. This encodes CASSLLAGANEQFF.

There are many counts of this clonotype. The chain carries TRBV5-1 and TRBJ2-7, with TRBD1 matching over 8 bases. CDR3 length equals 13 residues. Trimming took 5 bases from V and 2 from J; bases not matched to a gene: 3. Germline V gene sequence: CDR1 SGHRS, CDR2 YFSETQ. DNA of the CDR3: TGCGCCAGCAGGCGGACAGGGACCTACGAGCAGTACTTC. It encodes CASRRTGTYEQYF.

The chain recombines TRBV15 with TRBJ1-4; possibly TRBD1 for D (5 bases). The V end was cut by 3 bases, the J end by 5 bases, with 10 bases between. This CDR3 has 14 residues. Germline V lookup: CDR1 LNHNV, CDR2 YYDKDF (reference sequence). In DNA form, the CDR3 reads TGTGCCACCAGCAGTTCGGGGCAGAATGAAAAACTGTTTTTT. This encodes CATSSSGQNEKLFF. Full variable domain (rest looked up from reference TRBV15 and TRBJ1-4): DAMVIQNPRYQVTQFGKPVTLSCSQTLNHNVMYWYQQKSSQAPKLLFHYYDKDFNNEADTPDNFQSRRPNTSFCFLDIRSPGLGDTAMYLCATSSSGQNEKLFFGSGTQLSVL.

This clonotype was recorded many times. This chain uses TRBV14 with TRBJ2-7; D unclear. Germline V gene sequence: CDR1 SGHDN, CDR2 FVKESK. Trimming took off 2 bases at V and 3 bases at J, with 11 bases between the two ends. This CDR3 is built from 14 residues. CDR3 residues: CASSQRGRIYEQYF. In DNA, the CDR3 is TGTGCCAGCAGCCAAAGAGGAAGAATCTACGAGCAGTACTTC.

A remark on this clonotype: A much bigger clone sits one base away, suggesting this may be a read error. The chain recombines TRBV20-1 with TRBJ2-7; 7 bases map to TRBD2. This CDR3 contains 14 residues. J lost 7 bases, V lost 3 bases, and 12 bases had no gene match. Germline CDR1 DFQATT, CDR2 SNEGSKA (reference sequence). The CDR3 region is CSASPRGSFGEQYF. CDR3 DNA sequence: TGCAGTGCTAGTCCTCGCGGGAGCTTTGGAGAGCAGTACTTC.

Remarks on this clonotype: No conserved phenylalanine or tryptophan ends this CDR3, so it is likely a read error. The DNA is omitted, as the CDR3 cannot be located on it reliably, and the CDR3 follows TCRdb's listing. The chain employs TRBV7-2 and TRBJ2-5; the D call TRBD1 from the table was never checked on the DNA. The CDR3 totals 15 residues, both ends included. The germline gives CDR1 SGHTA, CDR2 FQGNSA. The CDR3 spells CASSTRANYGYTLGS.

The V gene is TRBV9, the J gene TRBJ2-2; tentative D call: TRBD2 (6 bases). V was clipped by 5 bases and J by 6 bases, with 23 bases between them. CDR3 size: 17 residues. The germline V gene has CDR1 SGDLS and CDR2 YYNGEE. CDR3 DNA sequence: TGTGCCAGCAGTCAACTCCTGGCGCGGGAAGGTTCCGGGGAGCTGTTTTTT. Residues: CASSQLLAREGSGELFF.

The sample holds many counts of this clonotype. The rearrangement links TRBV2 to TRBJ1-3, with D hard to call. Trimming stripped 6 bases from V and 8 bases from J, with 17 bases between. From germline, CDR1 is SNHLY and CDR2 FYNNEI. This CDR3 comprises 14 residues. The CDR3 loop is CASRAPLAGDTIYF. The CDR3 region has the DNA TGTGCCAGCAGAGCGCCTTTGGCCGGGGACACCATATATTTT.

A note on this clonotype: One end of the junction varies from germline; a read error may be responsible. This sequence joins TRBV7-9 and TRBJ1-5, with unresolved D. The germline gives CDR1 SEHNR, CDR2 FQNEAQ (reference sequence). The CDR3 is 15 amino acids. Written as DNA, the CDR3 is TGTGCCAGCAGTTTAGTCTCCGTGTCGGGTCAGCCCCAGCATTTT. This gives the protein CASSLVSVSGQPQHF.